The 21 T cell receptor beta chains reported below all come from one sample, sequenced in a study of T cell responses to AZD1222 COVID-19 vaccine. The protocol was immunoSEQ multiplex PCR, while the TCRdb copy is restricted to in-frame clones and leaves out a portion. The sample holds about 150,000 clones, around 89% seen once. The sequencing here drew on peripheral blood, taken on day 0 of AZD1222 vaccination. The receptor set was obtained from an adult in good health.

This clone was seen a few times. The gene calls are TRBV11-3 and TRBJ1-1; D possibly corresponds to TRBD1 (6 bases). Trimming stripped 4 bases from V and 1 base from J, with 16 bases between. The CDR3 covers 16 residues. Germline values: CDR1 SGHNT, CDR2 YENEEA. CDR3 bases: TGTGCCAGCAGCTCCGGGGTCAGCAGGGGGAACACTGAAGCTTTCTTT. As protein: CASSSGVSRGNTEAFF.

Points on this clone: The same CDR3 also results from other DNA sequences found in this sample. The genes are TRBV7-2 and TRBJ1-5, with a tentative D call TRBD1 (6 bases). Germline assignment: CDR1 SGHTA and CDR2 FQGNSA. This CDR3 region has 13 residues. Between the trimmed V and J ends, which lost 2 bases and 4 bases, there was a span of 6 bases. The CDR3 DNA sequence: TGTGCCAGCAGCTTAAGGGGGAATCAGCCCCAGCATTTT. Translated, it gives CASSLRGNQPQHF.

The rearrangement uses TRBV13 and TRBJ2-2, with a weak D call TRBD2 (5 bases). The germline V gene has CDR1 PRHDT and CDR2 FYEKMQ (reference sequence). Trimming took 6 bases from V and 5 from J, leaving 10 bases between them. CDR3 length equals 13 residues. CDR3 sequence (DNA): TGTGCCAGCAGTCCGCCGGGAACCGGGGAGCTGTTTTTT. It encodes CASSPPGTGELFF.

The J gene is TRBJ2-7, the V gene TRBV7-8; D may be TRBD1 (5 bases). Germline CDR1 and CDR2: SGHVS and FQNEAQ. The CDR3 is made up of 18 amino acids. Trimming took 5 bases from V and 3 from J, leaving 26 bases between them. This chain's CDR3 is CASSPRGIGAGFGYEQYF. The CDR3 DNA is TGTGCCAGCAGCCCAAGGGGTATTGGGGCAGGGTTTGGCTACGAGCAGTACTTC.

This chain uses TRBV6-5 with TRBJ1-5; 7 bases are a match to TRBD1. Germline-derived CDR1 and CDR2 are MNHEY and SVGAGI. Trimming at V came to 8 bases and at J to 3 bases, leaving 10 bases not matched to a gene. The CDR3 covers 15 residues. The CDR3 spells CASSTDRPPNQPQHF. CDR3 nucleotide sequence: TGTGCCAGCTCAACGGACAGGCCCCCCAATCAGCCCCAGCATTTT.

The genes are TRBV6-2 or TRBV6-3 and TRBJ1-3; D might be TRBD1 (5 bases). This CDR3 contains 14 residues. Between the trimmed V and J ends, which lost 5 bases and 2 bases, there was a span of 10 bases. Germline CDR1 reads MNHEY; CDR2 reads SVGEGT. The CDR3 coding sequence is TGTGCCAGCAGTCCCGGGGGAGCTGGAAACACCATATATTTT. It specifies CASSPGGAGNTIYF.

This sequence joins TRBV20-1 and TRBJ2-7, with a weak D call TRBD1 (5 bases). Germline CDR1 DFQATT, CDR2 SNEGSKA (reference sequence). The CDR3 length is 11 residues. V was cut by 6 bases and J by 5 bases, with 11 bases left in between. CDR3 DNA sequence: TGCAGTGCGCCGCTAGGGGACGAGCAGTACTTC. Translating gives CSAPLGDEQYF.

The V call is TRBV6-2 or TRBV6-3, the J call TRBJ2-5; 7 bases agree with TRBD1. Germline values: CDR1 MNHEY, CDR2 SVGEGT. The V and J ends lost 5 bases and 4 bases, in that order; junction bases with no gene match: 13. This CDR3 spans 16 amino acids. CDR3 residues: CASSRPGQRAGETQYF. CDR3 nucleotides: TGTGCCAGCAGTCGGCCGGGACAGAGGGCGGGAGAGACCCAGTACTTC.

The rearrangement joins TRBV9 to TRBJ1-5; no firm D call. Per the germline V gene, CDR1 is SGDLS and CDR2 is YYNGEE. The CDR3 is 11 residues long. Trimming took 4 bases from V and 1 from J, leaving 0 bases between them. The CDR3 reads CASSSNQPQHF. CDR3 nucleotide sequence: TGTGCCAGCAGCAGCAATCAGCCCCAGCATTTT. Full variable domain (outside the CDR3, taken from reference TRBV9 and TRBJ1-5): DSGVTQTPKHLITATGQRVTLRCSPRSGDLSVYWYQQSLDQGLQFLIQYYNGEERAKGNILERFSAQQFPDLHSELNLSSLELGDSALYFCASSSNQPQHFGDGTRLSIL.

This clone was picked up a small number of times. V gene TRBV24-1 combines with J gene TRBJ1-5, with D unclear. Germline-derived CDR1 and CDR2 are KGHDR and SFDVKD. V was shortened by 6 bases and J by 0 bases, with 5 bases between the two germline ends. CDR3 length: 13 residues. The CDR3, as DNA: TGTGCCACCAGTAGGGATAGCAATCAGCCCCAGCATTTT. It yields the protein CATSRDSNQPQHF.

The chain links TRBV2 to TRBJ2-2; tentatively, D is TRBD1 (6 bases). CDR3 length equals 14 residues. Germline V gene sequence: CDR1 SNHLY, CDR2 FYNNEI. V was cut by 4 bases and J by 1 base, with 7 bases left in between. The CDR3 DNA sequence: TGTGCCAGCAGTGGACAGGAGAACACCGGGGAGCTGTTTTTT. This translates into CASSGQENTGELFF.

V is TRBV30 and J is TRBJ2-7, with D maybe TRBD2 (5 bases). Trimming removed 2 bases at V and 13 bases at J, with 21 bases between. The V gene's germline CDR1 is GTSNPN and CDR2 SVGIG (reference sequence). The CDR3 sequence is 13 residues long. CDR3 DNA sequence: TGTGCCTGGAGTACCCCCCGGGGAACGATACATTACTTC. Its protein product is CAWSTPRGTIHYF. Full variable domain (missing parts from reference TRBV30 and TRBJ2-7): SQTIHQWPATLVQPVGSPLSLECTVEGTSNPNLYWYRQAAGRGLQLLFYSVGIGQISSEVPQNLSASRPQDRQFILSSKKLLLSDSGFYLCAWSTPRGTIHYFGPGTRLTVT.

The chain links TRBV4-1 to TRBJ2-7; D might be TRBD2 (5 bases). V lost 1 base and J lost 7, with 11 bases in between. CDR1 is MGHRA, CDR2 YSYEKL, per germline. This CDR3 has 13 residues. Written as DNA, the CDR3 is TGCGCCAGCAGCCAAGCCAGCGGAAGGGAGCAGTACTTC. Translating gives CASSQASGREQYF.

The rearrangement joins TRBV27 to TRBJ2-7; 8 bases are shared with TRBD1. CDR3 size: 15 residues. After removal of 4 bases from V and 1 base from J, the junction contained 6 bases not matched to a gene. CDR1 is MNHEY, CDR2 SMNVEV, per germline (reference sequence). CDR3 sequence reads: CASSSWTGMSYEQYF. The CDR3 bases are TGTGCCAGCAGTTCCTGGACAGGGATGTCCTACGAGCAGTACTTC.

This chain joins TRBV24-1 and TRBJ2-3; 8 bases agree with TRBD2. The CDR3 totals 16 residues. The V segment lost 4 bases and the J segment 3 bases; nucleotides outside the gene matches: 8. Germline V CDR1 and CDR2: KGHDR, SFDVKD. DNA of the CDR3: TGTGCCACCAGTGAAGCTGATAGCGGGATAACAGATACGCAGTATTTT. It translates to CATSEADSGITDTQYF.

The chain has TRBV3-1 (or the pseudogene TRBV3-2) and TRBJ1-3; 8 bases are a match to TRBD1. V was clipped by 5 bases and J by 1 base; unmatched bases: 4. This CDR3 is built from 15 residues. CDR1 and CDR2 (germline): LGHDT, YNNKEL (reference sequence). The CDR3 loop reads CASSTDRGSGNTIYF. The CDR3 bases are TGTGCCAGCAGCACCGACAGGGGTTCTGGAAACACCATATATTTT.

For this clone: In the same sample, other DNA sequences code for this CDR3. The chain joins TRBV2 to TRBJ2-1; tentative D call: TRBD1 (6 bases). Between the trimmed V and J ends, which lost 4 bases and 1 base, there was a span of 8 bases. Germline CDR1 and CDR2: SNHLY and FYNNEI. This CDR3 region has 14 residues. CDR3 amino acids: CASSVGGSYNEQFF. CDR3 DNA sequence: TGTGCCAGCAGTGTAGGGGGATCCTACAATGAGCAGTTCTTC.

The V and J genes are TRBV10-3 and TRBJ2-3; 7 bases map to TRBD1. CDR3 length: 13 amino acids. Losses at the gene ends were 10 bases for V and 4 bases for J; bases not matched to a gene: 8. Germline V gene lookup returns CDR1 ENHRY and CDR2 SYGVKD. CDR3 DNA: TGTGCCACAGGGGGTCGGGGCTCAGATACGCAGTATTTT. Protein sequence: CATGGRGSDTQYF.

The chain carries TRBV5-3 and TRBJ2-7, with 9 positions matching TRBD1. TRBV5-3 is known as an ORF, though its function is uncertain. The CDR3 has 17 residues. J gave up 3 bases and V 0 bases, and 10 bases lay outside the gene matches. The CDR3 is CARSLANRDRAFYEQYF. The CDR3 DNA is TGTGCCAGAAGCTTGGCAAACCGGGACAGGGCTTTCTACGAGCAGTACTTC.

This chain joins TRBV28 and TRBJ2-2, with 12 nucleotides matching TRBD1. There are 19 residues in the CDR3. With 5 bases clipped from V and 4 bases from J, the junction kept 14 bases outside the gene matches. The germline CDR1 and CDR2 sequences are MDHEN and SYDVKM. CDR3 region: CASSNPPGQGAPSTGELFF. CDR3 sequence (DNA): TGTGCCAGCAGTAACCCCCCGGGACAGGGGGCCCCGAGCACCGGGGAGCTGTTTTTT.

The rearrangement joins TRBV5-8 to TRBJ1-5, with D unresolved. The CDR3 runs 14 residues. Trimming took off 2 bases at V and 3 bases at J, with 9 bases between the two ends. The germline CDR1 and CDR2 sequences are SGHTS and YDEGEE. CDR3 coding DNA: TGTGCCAGCAGCTTAGGTAGGAACAATCAGCCCCAGCATTTT. Its protein product is CASSLGRNNQPQHF.